The 5 T cell receptor beta chains presented below share a single source sample, sequenced in a study of blood T cell repertoires in COVID-19. Profiled with immunoSEQ multiplex PCR; TCRdb holds only in-frame clones, not every one. The data show 50,000 to 65,000 clones, with about four fifths seen just once and 22% held by the top ten. Material: peripheral blood. The receptors here all came from a woman in her sixties with acute or convalescent COVID-19.

The chain combines TRBV4-2 with TRBJ1-1; 7 bases are a match to TRBD1. The germline V gene encodes CDR1 LGHNA and CDR2 YNFKEQ. V gave up 0 bases and J gave up 7 bases; unmatched junction bases: 5. CDR3 length: 14 residues. The CDR3 region is CASSQDIGGLEAFF. The DNA for the CDR3 is TGTGCCAGCAGCCAAGATATAGGGGGCCTTGAAGCTTTCTTT.

The V and J genes are TRBV7-4 and TRBJ1-2; D remains ambiguous. Germline CDR1 and CDR2: SGHVT and SQSDAQ. This CDR3 is built from 12 residues. Trimming left V 5 bases short and J 1 base short, with 5 bases between. CDR3 in amino acids: CASSPNNYGYTF. The CDR3 DNA follows: TGTGCCAGCAGCCCAAATAACTATGGCTACACCTTC.

This clone has only one observation. The rearrangement uses TRBV3-1 (or the pseudogene TRBV3-2) and TRBJ1-4; D not certain. There are 11 residues in the CDR3. V was shortened by 6 bases and J by 8 bases, with 7 bases between the two germline ends. Germline CDR1 reads LGHDT; CDR2 reads YNNKEL (reference sequence). CDR3 in DNA: TGTGCCAGCAGTATTAAAGAAAAACTGTTTTTT. It encodes CASSIKEKLFF.

This clone was detected once. Mismatch with germline at one junction end may stem from a read error. This chain connects TRBV29-1 to TRBJ2-7, with TRBD1 identical over 8 bases. Per germline, CDR1 SQVTM and CDR2 ANQGSEA. This CDR3 is 12 amino acids long. CDR3 in amino acids: CSVAAGGYKQYF. The DNA of the CDR3 is TGCAGCGTTGCGGCAGGGGGCTACAAGCAGTACTTC.

The chain uses TRBV6-5 and TRBJ2-2; D possibly corresponds to TRBD2 (5 bases). V lost 8 bases, J lost 2 bases, and 9 bases lay in between. The CDR3 totals 13 residues. Germline V lookup: CDR1 MNHEY, CDR2 SVGAGI. Written as DNA, the CDR3 is TGTGCCAGCGAACTAGGAAACACCGGGGAGCTGTTTTTT. Protein product: CASELGNTGELFF.